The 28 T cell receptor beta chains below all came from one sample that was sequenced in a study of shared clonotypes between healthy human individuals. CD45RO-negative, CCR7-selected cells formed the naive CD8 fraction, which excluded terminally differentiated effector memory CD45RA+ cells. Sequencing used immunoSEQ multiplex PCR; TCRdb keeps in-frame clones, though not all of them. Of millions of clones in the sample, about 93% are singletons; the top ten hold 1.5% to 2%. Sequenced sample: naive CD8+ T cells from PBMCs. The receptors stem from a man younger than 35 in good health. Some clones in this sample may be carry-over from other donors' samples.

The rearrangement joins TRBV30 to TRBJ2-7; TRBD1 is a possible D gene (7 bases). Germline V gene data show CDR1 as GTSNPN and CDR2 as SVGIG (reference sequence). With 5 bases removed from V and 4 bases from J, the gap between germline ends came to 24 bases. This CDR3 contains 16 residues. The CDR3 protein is CAWGLKRRAGGYEQYF. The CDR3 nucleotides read TGTGCCTGGGGACTCAAACGGAGGGCAGGGGGGTACGAGCAGTACTTC.

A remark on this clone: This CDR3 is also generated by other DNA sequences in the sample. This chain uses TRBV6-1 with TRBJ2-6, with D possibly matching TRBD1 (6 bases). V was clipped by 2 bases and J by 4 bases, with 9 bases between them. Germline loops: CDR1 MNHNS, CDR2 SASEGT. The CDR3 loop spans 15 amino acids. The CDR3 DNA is TGTGCCAGCAGTGAAAGGGGGACCGGGGCCAACGTCCTGACTTTC. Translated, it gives CASSERGTGANVLTF.

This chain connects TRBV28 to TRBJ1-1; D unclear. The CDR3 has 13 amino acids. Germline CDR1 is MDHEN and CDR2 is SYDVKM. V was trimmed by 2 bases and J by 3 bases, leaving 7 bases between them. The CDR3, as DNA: TGTGCCAGCAGTTTAAACGCGTACACTGAAGCTTTCTTT. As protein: CASSLNAYTEAFF.

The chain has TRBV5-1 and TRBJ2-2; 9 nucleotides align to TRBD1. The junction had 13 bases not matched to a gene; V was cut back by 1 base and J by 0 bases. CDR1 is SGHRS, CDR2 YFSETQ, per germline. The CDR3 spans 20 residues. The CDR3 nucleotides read TGCGCCAGCAGCTTGAACCGGGACAGGGTTGTGTCCGCGAACACCGGGGAGCTGTTTTTT. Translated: CASSLNRDRVVSANTGELFF.

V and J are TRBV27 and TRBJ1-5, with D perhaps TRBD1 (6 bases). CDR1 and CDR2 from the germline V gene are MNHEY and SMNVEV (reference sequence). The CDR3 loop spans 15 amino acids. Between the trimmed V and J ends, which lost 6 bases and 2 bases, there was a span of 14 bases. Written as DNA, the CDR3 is TGTGCCAGCAGCCCAGGACAGTGGGGCAATCAGCCCCAGCATTTT. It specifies CASSPGQWGNQPQHF.

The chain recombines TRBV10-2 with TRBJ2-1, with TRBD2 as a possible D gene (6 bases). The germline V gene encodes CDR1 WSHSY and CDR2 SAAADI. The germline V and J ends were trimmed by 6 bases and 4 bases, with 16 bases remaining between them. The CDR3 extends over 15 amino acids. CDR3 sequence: CASRDSGLFYNEQFF. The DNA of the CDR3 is TGCGCCAGCAGGGATAGCGGCCTCTTTTACAATGAGCAGTTCTTC.

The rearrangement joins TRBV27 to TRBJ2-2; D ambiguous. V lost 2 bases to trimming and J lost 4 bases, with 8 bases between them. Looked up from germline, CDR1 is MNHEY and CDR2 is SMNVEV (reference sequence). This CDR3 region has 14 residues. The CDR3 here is CASSLLDPTGELFF. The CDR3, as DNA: TGTGCCAGCAGTTTACTAGATCCCACCGGGGAGCTGTTTTTT.

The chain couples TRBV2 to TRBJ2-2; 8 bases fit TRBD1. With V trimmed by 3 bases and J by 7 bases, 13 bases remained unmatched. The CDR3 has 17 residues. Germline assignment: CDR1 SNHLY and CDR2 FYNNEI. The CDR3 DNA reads TGTGCCAGCAGTGACGAGGACAGGGTCTTAGTGGTCGGGGAGCTGTTTTTT. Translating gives CASSDEDRVLVVGELFF.

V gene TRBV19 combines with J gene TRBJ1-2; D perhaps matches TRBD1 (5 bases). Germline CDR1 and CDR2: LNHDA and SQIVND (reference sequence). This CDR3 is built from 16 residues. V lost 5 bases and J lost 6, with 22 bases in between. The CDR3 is CASSRGREFEKNGYTF. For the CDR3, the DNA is TGTGCCAGTAGTCGAGGCAGGGAGTTCGAGAAGAATGGCTACACCTTC.

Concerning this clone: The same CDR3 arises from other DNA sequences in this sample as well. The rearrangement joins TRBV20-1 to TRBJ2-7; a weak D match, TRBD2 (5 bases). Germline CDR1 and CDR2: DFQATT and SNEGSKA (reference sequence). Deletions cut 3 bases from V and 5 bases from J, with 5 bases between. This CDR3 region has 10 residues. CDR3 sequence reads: CSARGDEQYF. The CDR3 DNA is TGCAGTGCTAGGGGAGACGAGCAGTACTTC.

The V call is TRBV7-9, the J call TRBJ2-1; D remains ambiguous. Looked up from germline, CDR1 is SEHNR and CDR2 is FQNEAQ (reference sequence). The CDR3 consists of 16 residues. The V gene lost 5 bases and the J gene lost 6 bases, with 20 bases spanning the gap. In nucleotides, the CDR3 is TGTGCCAGCAGCCTACGAGGACGCCCCGTTCCCAATGAGCAGTTCTTC. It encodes CASSLRGRPVPNEQFF.

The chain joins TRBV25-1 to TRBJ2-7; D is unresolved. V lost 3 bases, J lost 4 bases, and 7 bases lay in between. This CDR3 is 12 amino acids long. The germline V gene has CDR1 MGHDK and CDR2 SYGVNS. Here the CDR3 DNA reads TGTGCCAGCAGTGAGGTACATTACGAGCAGTACTTC. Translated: CASSEVHYEQYF.

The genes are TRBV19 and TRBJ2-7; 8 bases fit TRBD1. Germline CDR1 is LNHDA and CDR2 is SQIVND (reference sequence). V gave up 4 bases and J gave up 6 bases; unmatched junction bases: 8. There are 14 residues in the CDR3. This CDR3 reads CASSTGQDPLEQYF. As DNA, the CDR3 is TGTGCCAGTAGTACGGGACAGGACCCCCTCGAGCAGTACTTC.

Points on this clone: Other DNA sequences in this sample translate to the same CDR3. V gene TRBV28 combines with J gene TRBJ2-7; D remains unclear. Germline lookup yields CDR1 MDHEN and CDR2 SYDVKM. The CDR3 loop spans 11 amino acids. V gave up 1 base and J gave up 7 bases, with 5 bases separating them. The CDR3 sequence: CASSLLKEQYF. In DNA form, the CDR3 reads TGTGCCAGCAGTTTATTGAAGGAGCAGTACTTC.

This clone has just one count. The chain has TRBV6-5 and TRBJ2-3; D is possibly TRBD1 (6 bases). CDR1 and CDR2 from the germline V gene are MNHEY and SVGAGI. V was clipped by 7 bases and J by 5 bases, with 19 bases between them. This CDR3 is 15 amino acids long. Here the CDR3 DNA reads TGTGCCAGCAACACGGACAGCCGGAAAATAGATACGCAGTATTTT. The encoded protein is CASNTDSRKIDTQYF.

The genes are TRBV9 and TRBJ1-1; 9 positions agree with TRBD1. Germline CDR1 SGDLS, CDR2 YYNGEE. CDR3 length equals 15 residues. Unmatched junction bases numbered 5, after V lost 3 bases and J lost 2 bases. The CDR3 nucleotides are TGTGCCAGCAGCGCACAGGGGGCCCATAACACTGAAGCTTTCTTT. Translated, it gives CASSAQGAHNTEAFF.

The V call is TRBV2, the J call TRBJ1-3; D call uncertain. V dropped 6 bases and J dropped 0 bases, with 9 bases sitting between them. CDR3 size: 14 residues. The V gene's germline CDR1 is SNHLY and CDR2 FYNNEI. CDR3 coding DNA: TGTGCCAGCAGGGACGGTAACTCTGGAAACACCATATATTTT. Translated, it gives CASRDGNSGNTIYF.

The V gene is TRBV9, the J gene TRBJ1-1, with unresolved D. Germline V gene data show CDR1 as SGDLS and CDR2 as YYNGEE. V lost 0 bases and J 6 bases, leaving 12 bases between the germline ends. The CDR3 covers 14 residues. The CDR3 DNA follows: TGTGCCAGCAGCGTAGACGGCGAGGACGCTGAAGCTTTCTTT. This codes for CASSVDGEDAEAFF.

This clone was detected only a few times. The CDR3 loop is CASSQEASDEAFF. CDR3 DNA: TGCGCCAGCAGCCAAGAGGCGTCAGATGAAGCTTTCTTT. The chain joins TRBV4-1 to TRBJ1-1; D not resolved. The CDR3 totals 13 residues. Germline CDR1 MGHRA, CDR2 YSYEKL. V lost 0 bases, J lost 7 bases, and 9 bases lay in between.

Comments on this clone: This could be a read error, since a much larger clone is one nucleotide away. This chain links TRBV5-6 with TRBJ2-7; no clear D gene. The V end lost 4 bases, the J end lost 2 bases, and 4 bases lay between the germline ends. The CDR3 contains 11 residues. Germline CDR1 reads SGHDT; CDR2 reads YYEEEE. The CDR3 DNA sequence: TGTGCCAGCAGCATAGCCTACGAGCAGTACTTC. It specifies CASSIAYEQYF.

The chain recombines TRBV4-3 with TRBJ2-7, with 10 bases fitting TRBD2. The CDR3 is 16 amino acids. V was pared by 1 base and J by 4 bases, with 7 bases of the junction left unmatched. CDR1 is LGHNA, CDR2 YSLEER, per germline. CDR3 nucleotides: TGCGCCAGCAGCCAAGGTGGAGCGGGAGGGAGATACGAGCAGTACTTC. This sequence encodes CASSQGGAGGRYEQYF.

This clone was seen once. The chain's CDR3 is CASSFHRGPEQYF. The CDR3 coding sequence is TGTGCCAGCAGCTTTCACAGGGGGCCCGAGCAGTACTTC. The chain combines TRBV7-8 with TRBJ2-7, with TRBD1 identical over 9 bases. V gave up 3 bases and J gave up 6 bases; unmatched junction bases: 3. CDR3 length: 13 residues. Per germline, CDR1 SGHVS and CDR2 FQNEAQ.

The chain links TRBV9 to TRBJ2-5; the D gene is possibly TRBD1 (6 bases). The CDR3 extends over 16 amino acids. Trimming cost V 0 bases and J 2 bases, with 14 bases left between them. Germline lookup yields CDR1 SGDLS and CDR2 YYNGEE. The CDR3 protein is CASSVGSGTIQETQYF. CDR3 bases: TGTGCCAGCAGCGTAGGATCGGGGACAATACAAGAGACCCAGTACTTC.

CDR3 bases: TGTGCCAGCAGCCTACAACAGGGGGTCGGCACTAATGAAAAACTGTTTTTT. Amino acids: CASSLQQGVGTNEKLFF. The chain combines TRBV7-9 with TRBJ1-4; TRBD1 matches at 8 bases. The J segment lost 2 bases and the V segment lost 5 bases, leaving 10 bases of the junction unmatched. CDR1 is SEHNR, CDR2 FQNEAQ, per germline (reference sequence). The CDR3 consists of 17 residues.

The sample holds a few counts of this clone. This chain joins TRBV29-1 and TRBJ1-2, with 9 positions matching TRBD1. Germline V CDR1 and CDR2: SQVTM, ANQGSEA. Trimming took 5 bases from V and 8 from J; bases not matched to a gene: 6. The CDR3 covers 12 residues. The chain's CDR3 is CSVPTGGQGYTF. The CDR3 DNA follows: TGCAGCGTTCCTACAGGGGGCCAAGGCTACACCTTC.

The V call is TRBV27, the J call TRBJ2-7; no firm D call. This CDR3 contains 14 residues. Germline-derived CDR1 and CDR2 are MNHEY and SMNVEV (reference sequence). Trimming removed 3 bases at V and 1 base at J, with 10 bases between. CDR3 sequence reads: CASSLAPISYEQYF. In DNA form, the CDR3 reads TGTGCCAGCAGTTTGGCGCCTATATCCTACGAGCAGTACTTC.

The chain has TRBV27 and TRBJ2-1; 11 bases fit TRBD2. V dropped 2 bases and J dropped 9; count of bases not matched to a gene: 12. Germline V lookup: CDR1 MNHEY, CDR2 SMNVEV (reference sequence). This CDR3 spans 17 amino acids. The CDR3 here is CASSLTDHSGRVSEQFF. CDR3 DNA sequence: TGTGCCAGCAGTTTAACCGATCATAGCGGGAGGGTTAGTGAGCAGTTCTTC.

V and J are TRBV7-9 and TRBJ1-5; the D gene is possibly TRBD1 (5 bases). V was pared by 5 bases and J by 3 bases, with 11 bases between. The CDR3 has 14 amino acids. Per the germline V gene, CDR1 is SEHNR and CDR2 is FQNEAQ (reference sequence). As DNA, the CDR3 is TGTGCCAGCAGCCGGGACGGAAACAATCAGCCCCAGCATTTT. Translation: CASSRDGNNQPQHF.